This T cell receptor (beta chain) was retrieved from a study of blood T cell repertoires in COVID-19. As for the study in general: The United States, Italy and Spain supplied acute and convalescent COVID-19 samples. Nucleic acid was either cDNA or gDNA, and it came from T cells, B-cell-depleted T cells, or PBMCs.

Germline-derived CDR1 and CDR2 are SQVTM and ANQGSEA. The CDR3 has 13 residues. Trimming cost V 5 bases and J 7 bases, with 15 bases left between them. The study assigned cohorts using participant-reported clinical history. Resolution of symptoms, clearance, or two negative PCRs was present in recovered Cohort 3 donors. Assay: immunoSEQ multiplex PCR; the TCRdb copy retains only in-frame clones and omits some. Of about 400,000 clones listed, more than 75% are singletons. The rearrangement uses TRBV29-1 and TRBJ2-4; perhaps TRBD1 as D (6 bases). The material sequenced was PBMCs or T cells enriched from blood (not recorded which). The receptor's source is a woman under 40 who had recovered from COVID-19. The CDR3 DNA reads TGCAGCGTTTTTGCGACAGGAGCGAACATTCAGTACTTC. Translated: CSVFATGANIQYF. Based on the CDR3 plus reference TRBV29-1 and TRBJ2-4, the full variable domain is SAVISQKPSRDICQRGTSLTIQCQVDSQVTMMFWYRQQPGQSLTLIATANQGSEATYESGFVIDKFPISRPNLTFSTLTVSNMSPEDSSIYLCSVFATGANIQYFGAGTRLSVL.